One sample yielded the 4 T cell receptor beta chains listed below, sequenced in a study of vaccination and CD4 T cells after COVID-19. Scientists ran DNA taken from cultured CD4+ T cells through the Oncomine TCR Beta short-read assay for sequencing. Each CDR3 protein is one row after TCRdb ran MiXCR on the PCR reads. The sample has tens of thousands of distinct CDR3 sequences; 28% are singletons. Time point: late sampling 161 to 241 days after vaccination in a few convalescent patients. Documented treatment: approximately 11-day PBMC culture with coronavirus spike peptide pools or control peptides (ViraFEST assay). These receptors have no identified antigens. Material: CD4+ T cells from blood, cultured in vitro, obtained about 7 months after SARS-CoV-2 vaccination. All receptors derive from a human donor who had recovered from COVID-19.

This clonotype turned up a few times. This chain links TRBV4-2 with TRBJ2-7; D is undetermined. Deletions cut 1 base from V and 7 bases from J, with 11 bases between. Germline lookup yields CDR1 LGHNA and CDR2 YNFKEQ. This CDR3 is 13 amino acids long. CDR3 loop: CASSQVETQEQYF. CDR3 coding DNA: TGTGCCAGCAGCCAAGTGGAGACCCAGGAGCAGTACTTC.

The J gene is TRBJ2-5, the V gene TRBV7-2; D not certain. Deletions cut 3 bases from V and 2 bases from J, with 16 bases between. This CDR3 contains 16 residues. Germline V gene sequence: CDR1 SGHTA, CDR2 FQGNSA. The CDR3 DNA follows: TGTGCCAGCAGCTTTGATGGGGTGGCCCCTCAAGAGACCCAGTACTTC. It yields the protein CASSFDGVAPQETQYF.

The rearrangement links TRBV7-9 to TRBJ2-7; perhaps TRBD1 as D (7 bases). CDR3 length: 15 residues. Germline loops: CDR1 SEHNR, CDR2 FQNEAQ (reference sequence). V was cut by 2 bases and J by 0 bases, with 11 bases left in between. The CDR3 protein is CASSLYQGGSYEQYF. For the CDR3, the DNA is TGTGCCAGCAGCTTATACCAGGGGGGCTCCTACGAGCAGTACTTC.

The chain's CDR3 is CASSLGGLPGANVLTF. The CDR3 region has the DNA TGTGCCAGCAGCTTAGGAGGGCTCCCCGGGGCCAACGTCCTGACTTTC. The chain employs TRBV7-2 and TRBJ2-6, with D perhaps TRBD2 (5 bases). The CDR3 runs to 16 residues. CDR1 is SGHTA, CDR2 FQGNSA, per germline. The V end was cut by 1 base, the J end by 4 bases, with 11 bases between.